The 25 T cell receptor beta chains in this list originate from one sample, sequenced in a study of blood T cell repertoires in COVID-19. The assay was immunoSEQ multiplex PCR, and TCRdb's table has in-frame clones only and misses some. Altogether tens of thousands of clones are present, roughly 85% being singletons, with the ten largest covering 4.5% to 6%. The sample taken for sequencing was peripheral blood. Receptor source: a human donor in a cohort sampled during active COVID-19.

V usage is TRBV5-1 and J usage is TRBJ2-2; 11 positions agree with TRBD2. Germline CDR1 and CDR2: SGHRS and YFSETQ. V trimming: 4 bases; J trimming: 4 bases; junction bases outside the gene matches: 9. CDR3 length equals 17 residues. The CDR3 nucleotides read TGCGCCAGCAGCGCCGGGACTAGCGGCCTTAGCACCGGGGAGCTGTTTTTT. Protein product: CASSAGTSGLSTGELFF.

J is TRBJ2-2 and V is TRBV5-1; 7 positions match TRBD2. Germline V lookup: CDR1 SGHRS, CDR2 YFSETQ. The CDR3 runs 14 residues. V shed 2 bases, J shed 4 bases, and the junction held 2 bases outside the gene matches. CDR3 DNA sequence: TGCGCCAGCAGCTTCTCGGGGGGCACCGGGGAGCTGTTTTTT. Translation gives CASSFSGGTGELFF. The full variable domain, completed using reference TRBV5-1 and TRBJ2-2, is KAGVTQTPRYLIKTRGQQVTLSCSPISGHRSVSWYQQTPGQGLQFLFEYFSETQRNKGNFPGRFSGRQFSNSRSEMNVSTLELGDSALYLCASSFSGGTGELFFGEGSRLTVL.

The CDR3 DNA follows: TGCAGCGTTACGGGACAGGGCGCAACTAATGAAAAACTGTTTTTT. It yields the protein CSVTGQGATNEKLFF. The chain has TRBV29-1 and TRBJ1-4; 9 nucleotides line up with TRBD1. The CDR3 has 15 residues. The V gene end was trimmed by 5 bases and the J gene end by 0 bases; junction bases not matched to a gene: 4. Germline V CDR1 and CDR2: SQVTM, ANQGSEA.

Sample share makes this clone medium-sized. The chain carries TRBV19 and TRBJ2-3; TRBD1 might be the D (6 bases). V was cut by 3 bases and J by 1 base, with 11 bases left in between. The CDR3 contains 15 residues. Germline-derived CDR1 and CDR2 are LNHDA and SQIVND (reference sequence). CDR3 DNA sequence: TGTGCCAGTAGTATGAGGGGGTGGGGCACAGATACGCAGTATTTT. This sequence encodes CASSMRGWGTDTQYF.

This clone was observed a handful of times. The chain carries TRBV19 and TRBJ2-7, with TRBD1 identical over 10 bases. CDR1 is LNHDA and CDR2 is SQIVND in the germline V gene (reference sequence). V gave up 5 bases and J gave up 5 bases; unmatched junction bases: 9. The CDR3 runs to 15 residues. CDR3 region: CASSRRRDRGHEQYF. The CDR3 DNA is TGTGCCAGTAGTCGTCGCCGGGACAGGGGCCACGAGCAGTACTTC.

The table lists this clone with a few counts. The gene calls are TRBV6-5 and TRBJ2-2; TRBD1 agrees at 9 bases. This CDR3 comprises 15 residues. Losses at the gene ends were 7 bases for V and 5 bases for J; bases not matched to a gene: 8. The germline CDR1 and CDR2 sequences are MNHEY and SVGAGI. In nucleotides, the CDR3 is TGTGCCAGCACCTACGGAGGACAGGGGACCGGGGAGCTGTTTTTT. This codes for CASTYGGQGTGELFF.

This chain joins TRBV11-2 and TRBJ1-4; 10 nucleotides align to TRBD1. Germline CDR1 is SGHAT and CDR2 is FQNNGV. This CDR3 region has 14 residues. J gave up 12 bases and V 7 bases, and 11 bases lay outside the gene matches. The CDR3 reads CASTKTGGIQELFF. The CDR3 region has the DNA TGTGCCAGCACCAAGACAGGGGGCATTCAGGAACTGTTTTTT.

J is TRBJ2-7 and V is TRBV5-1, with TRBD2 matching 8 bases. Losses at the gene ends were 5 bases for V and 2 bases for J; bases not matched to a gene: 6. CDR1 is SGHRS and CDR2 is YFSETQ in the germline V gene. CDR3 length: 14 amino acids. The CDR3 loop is CASRSEGLAYEQYF. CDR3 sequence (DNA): TGCGCCAGCAGGTCCGAGGGACTAGCCTACGAGCAGTACTTC.

The chain's CDR3 is CASRDRGPHEQYF. CDR3 coding DNA: TGTGCCAGCCGGGACAGGGGGCCCCACGAGCAGTACTTC. The J gene is TRBJ2-7, the V gene TRBV12-3 or TRBV12-4; 12 positions match TRBD1. This CDR3 has 13 amino acids. The V and J ends lost 8 bases and 5 bases, in that order; junction bases with no gene match: 4.

The CDR3 DNA reads as TGTGCCAGCAGCCAGACAGGCCTTCGTCAAGAGACCCAGTACTTC. It translates to CASSQTGLRQETQYF. The chain employs TRBV3-1 (or the pseudogene TRBV3-2) and TRBJ2-5, with D maybe TRBD1 (6 bases). V lost 3 bases, J lost 2 bases, and 13 bases lay in between. Germline-derived CDR1 and CDR2 are LGHDT and YNNKEL (reference sequence). The CDR3 contains 15 residues.

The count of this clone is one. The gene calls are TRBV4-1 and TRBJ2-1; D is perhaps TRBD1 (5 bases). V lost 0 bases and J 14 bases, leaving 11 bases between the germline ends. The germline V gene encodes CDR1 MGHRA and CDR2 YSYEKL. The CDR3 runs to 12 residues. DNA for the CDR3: TGCGCCAGCAGCCAAGATACAGGCCCAAAGTTCTTC. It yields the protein CASSQDTGPKFF.

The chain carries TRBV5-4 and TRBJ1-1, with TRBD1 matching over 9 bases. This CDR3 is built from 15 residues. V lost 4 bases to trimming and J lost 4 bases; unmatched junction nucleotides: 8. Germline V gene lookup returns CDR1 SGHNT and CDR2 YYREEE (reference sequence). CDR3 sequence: CASSQGQGLGTEAFF. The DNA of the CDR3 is TGTGCCAGCAGCCAGGGACAGGGACTGGGCACTGAAGCTTTCTTT.

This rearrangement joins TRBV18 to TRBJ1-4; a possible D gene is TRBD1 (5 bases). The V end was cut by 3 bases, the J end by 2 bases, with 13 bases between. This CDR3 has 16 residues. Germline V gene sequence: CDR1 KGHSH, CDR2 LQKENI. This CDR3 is CASSPSRRGTNEKLFF. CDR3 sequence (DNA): TGTGCCAGCTCACCGTCGCGACGGGGGACTAATGAAAAACTGTTTTTT.

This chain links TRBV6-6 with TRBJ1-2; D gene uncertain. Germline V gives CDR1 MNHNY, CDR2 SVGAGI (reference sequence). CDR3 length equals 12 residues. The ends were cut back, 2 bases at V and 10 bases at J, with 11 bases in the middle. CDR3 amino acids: CASSYTDIFYTF. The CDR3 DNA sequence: TGTGCCAGCAGTTACACCGACATTTTCTACACCTTC.

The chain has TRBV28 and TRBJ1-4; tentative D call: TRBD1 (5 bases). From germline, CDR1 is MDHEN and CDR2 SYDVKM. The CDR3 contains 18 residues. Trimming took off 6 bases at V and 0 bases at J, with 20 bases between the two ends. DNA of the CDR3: TGTGCCAGCAGCCACAGCACAGGTCACTTGGCAACTAATGAAAAACTGTTTTTT. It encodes CASSHSTGHLATNEKLFF.

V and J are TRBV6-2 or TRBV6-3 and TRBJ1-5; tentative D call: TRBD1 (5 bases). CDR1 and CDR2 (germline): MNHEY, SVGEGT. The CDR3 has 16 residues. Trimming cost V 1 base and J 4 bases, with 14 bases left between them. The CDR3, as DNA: TGTGCCAGCAGTTACTTCGGGCAGGGTGCTAATCAGCCCCAGCATTTT. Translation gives CASSYFGQGANQPQHF.

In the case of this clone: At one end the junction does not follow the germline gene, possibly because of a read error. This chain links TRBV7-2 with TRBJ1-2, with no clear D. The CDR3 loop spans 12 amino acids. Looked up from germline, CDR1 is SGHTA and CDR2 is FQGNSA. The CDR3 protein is CASSLGISGVLF. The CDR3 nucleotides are TGTGCCAGCAGCTTAGGGATTTCCGGGGTTTTATTC.

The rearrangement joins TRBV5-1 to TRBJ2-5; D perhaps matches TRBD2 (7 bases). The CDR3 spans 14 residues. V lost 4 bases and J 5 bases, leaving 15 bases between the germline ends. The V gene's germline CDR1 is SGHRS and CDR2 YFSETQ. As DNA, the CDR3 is TGCGCCAGCAGCGGGGGGGGCCCGGGGGAGACCCAGTACTTC. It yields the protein CASSGGGPGETQYF.

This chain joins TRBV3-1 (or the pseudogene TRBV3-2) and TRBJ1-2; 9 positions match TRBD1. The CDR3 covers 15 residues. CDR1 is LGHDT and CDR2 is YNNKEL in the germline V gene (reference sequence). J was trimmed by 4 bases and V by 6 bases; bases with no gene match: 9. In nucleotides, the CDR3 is TGTGCCAGCAGGTCCACCGGGACAGGGCCCTATGGCTACACCTTC. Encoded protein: CASRSTGTGPYGYTF.

CDR3 DNA: TGTGCCAGCAGTTTCCCCGGACAGATCTATGGCTACACCTTC. Its translation is CASSFPGQIYGYTF. This chain connects TRBV27 to TRBJ1-2, with D possibly TRBD1 on 6 matching bases. CDR3 length equals 14 residues. Germline-derived CDR1 and CDR2 are MNHEY and SMNVEV (reference sequence). Trimming cost V 3 bases and J 4 bases, with 12 bases left between them.

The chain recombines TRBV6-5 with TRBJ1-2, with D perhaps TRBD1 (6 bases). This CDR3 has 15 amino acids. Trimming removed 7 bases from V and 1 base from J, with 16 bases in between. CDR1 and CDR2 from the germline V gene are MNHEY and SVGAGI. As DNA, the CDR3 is TGTGCCAGCATCAGGGGACGTGATTATAACTATGGCTACACCTTC. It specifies CASIRGRDYNYGYTF.

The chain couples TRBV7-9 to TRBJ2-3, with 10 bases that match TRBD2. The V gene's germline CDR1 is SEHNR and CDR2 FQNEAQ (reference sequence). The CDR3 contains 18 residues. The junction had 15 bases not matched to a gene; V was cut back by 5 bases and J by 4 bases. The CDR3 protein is CASSPPGGLAGAADTQYF. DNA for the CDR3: TGTGCCAGCAGCCCTCCGGGGGGGCTAGCGGGAGCGGCAGATACGCAGTATTTT. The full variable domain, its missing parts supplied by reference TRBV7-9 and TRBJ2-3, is DTGVSQNPRHKITKRGQNVTFRCDPISEHNRLYWYRQTLGQGPEFLTYFQNEAQLEKSRLLSDRFSAERPKGSFSTLEIQRTEQGDSAMYLCASSPPGGLAGAADTQYFGPGTRLTVL.

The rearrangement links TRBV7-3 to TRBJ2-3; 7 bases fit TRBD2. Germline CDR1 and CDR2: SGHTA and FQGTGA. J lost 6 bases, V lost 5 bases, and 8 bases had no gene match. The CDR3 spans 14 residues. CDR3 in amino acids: CASSPLGGLDTQYF. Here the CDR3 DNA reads TGTGCCAGCAGCCCCCTCGGGGGGTTGGATACGCAGTATTTT.

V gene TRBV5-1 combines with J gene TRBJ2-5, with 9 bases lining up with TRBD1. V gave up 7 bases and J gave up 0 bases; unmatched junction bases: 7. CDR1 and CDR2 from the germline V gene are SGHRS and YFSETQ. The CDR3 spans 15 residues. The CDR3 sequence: CASWAGTGNQETQYF. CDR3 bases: TGCGCCAGCTGGGCGGGGACAGGGAACCAAGAGACCCAGTACTTC.

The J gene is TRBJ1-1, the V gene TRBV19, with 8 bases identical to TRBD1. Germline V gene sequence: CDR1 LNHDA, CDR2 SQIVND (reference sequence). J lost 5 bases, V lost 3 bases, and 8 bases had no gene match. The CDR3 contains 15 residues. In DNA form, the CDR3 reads TGTGCCAGTAGTATTCCAGGGGGCATCGGAACTGAAGCTTTCTTT. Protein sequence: CASSIPGGIGTEAFF.